These 6 T cell receptor beta chains came from one sample sequenced in a study of T cell responses to AZD1222 COVID-19 vaccine. Sequencing used immunoSEQ multiplex PCR; TCRdb keeps in-frame clones, though not all of them. The sample has roughly 120,000 clones, 70% to 90% seen once. The material sequenced was peripheral blood, taken on day 0 of MenACWY control vaccination. The origin of the receptors is an adult in good health.

The V call is TRBV6-4, the J call TRBJ1-1, with D maybe TRBD1 (5 bases). The CDR3 has 9 amino acids. Germline assignment: CDR1 MRHNA and CDR2 SNTAGT. Between the trimmed V and J ends, which lost 9 bases and 9 bases, there was a span of 8 bases. The CDR3 protein is CARGDKAFF. The CDR3 DNA reads TGTGCCAGGGGGGATAAAGCTTTCTTT.

The V and J genes are TRBV7-6 and TRBJ2-3, with 8 bases aligning to TRBD2. The CDR3 runs to 17 residues. V trimming: 5 bases; J trimming: 2 bases; junction bases outside the gene matches: 12. Germline CDR1 and CDR2: SGHVS and FNYEAQ. CDR3: CASSPRDGRGATDTQYF. The CDR3 nucleotides read TGTGCCAGCAGCCCAAGGGATGGGCGGGGGGCCACAGATACGCAGTATTTT.

The chain joins TRBV4-1 to TRBJ2-3, with D unclear. This CDR3 is 11 amino acids long. Germline lookup yields CDR1 MGHRA and CDR2 YSYEKL. V lost 1 base and J 12 bases, leaving 8 bases between the germline ends. This chain's CDR3 is CASSQGSNQYF. For the CDR3, the DNA is TGCGCCAGCAGCCAAGGGAGTAATCAGTATTTT.

The CDR3 is CASSEHNTGELFF. The CDR3 DNA sequence: TGTGCCAGCAGTGAACATAACACCGGGGAGCTGTTTTTT. The chain couples TRBV6-1 to TRBJ2-2; D is undetermined. This CDR3 comprises 13 residues. V lost 2 bases and J 2 bases, leaving 3 bases between the germline ends. Germline-derived CDR1 and CDR2 are MNHNS and SASEGT.

The chain uses TRBV12-3 or TRBV12-4 and TRBJ1-5, with D unresolved. The V gene lost 3 bases and the J gene lost 5 bases, with 8 bases spanning the gap. The CDR3 loop spans 13 amino acids. DNA of the CDR3: TGTGCCAGCAGTTTTAGGAGAGATCAGCCCCAGCATTTT. This sequence encodes CASSFRRDQPQHF.

This chain connects TRBV10-3 to TRBJ1-2; no clear D. Germline CDR1 and CDR2: ENHRY and SYGVKD. The CDR3 has 12 amino acids. The V end lost 0 bases, the J end lost 4 bases, and 3 bases lay between the germline ends. CDR3 amino acids: CAISESGYGYTF. The CDR3 coding sequence is TGTGCCATCAGTGAGTCGGGCTATGGCTACACCTTC.